These 25 T cell receptor beta chains share one sample of origin, sequenced in a study of T cell responses to AZD1222 COVID-19 vaccine (dated by TCRdb to the early 2020s). Reading the label with the study, this specimen's time point is: baseline before first vaccination. The library was prepared using the immunoSEQ multiplex PCR assay. In its TCRdb copy, this immuneACCESS table keeps in-frame sequences only and misses some clones. Where compared with another copy, unresolved V genes explain less than half of these, and the others have no known cause. The sample table shows under 140,000 clones, and roughly nine tenths are seen once. Jointly, the top ten make up 1.5% to 2% of the sample. The source was peripheral blood, collected on day 0 of AZD1222 vaccination. The source is an adult in good health.

This chain joins TRBV28 and TRBJ2-7; D possibly corresponds to TRBD2 (5 bases). This CDR3 spans 13 amino acids. Germline-derived CDR1 and CDR2 are MDHEN and SYDVKM. V was trimmed by 7 bases and J by 2 bases, leaving 12 bases between them. CDR3 DNA sequence: TGTGCCAGCACCCTAAGGAGGACCTACGAGCAGTACTTC. Translated, it gives CASTLRRTYEQYF.

The chain links TRBV29-1 to TRBJ2-1, with 8 bases aligning to TRBD2. The CDR3 length is 15 residues. The germline V gene has CDR1 SQVTM and CDR2 ANQGSEA. After removal of 7 bases from V and 4 bases from J, the junction contained 12 bases not matched to a gene. The CDR3 DNA follows: TGCAGCGCCGCCGGGGGGGGTAGCGGTTACAATGAGCAGTTCTTC. Translated, it gives CSAAGGGSGYNEQFF.

The chain joins TRBV4-1 to TRBJ1-2; the D gene is possibly TRBD1 (5 bases). CDR1 is MGHRA, CDR2 YSYEKL, per germline. This CDR3 region has 13 residues. Between the trimmed V and J ends, which lost 0 bases and 4 bases, there was a span of 6 bases. CDR3 sequence reads: CASSQETVYGYTF. As DNA, the CDR3 is TGCGCCAGCAGCCAAGAGACAGTCTATGGCTACACCTTC.

The chain couples TRBV3-1 (or the pseudogene TRBV3-2) to TRBJ1-2; no reliable D call. The CDR3 spans 12 residues. V was clipped by 4 bases and J by 5 bases, with 8 bases between them. Germline CDR1 is LGHDT and CDR2 is YNNKEL (reference sequence). DNA of the CDR3: TGTGCCAGCAGCCTGGCCGGGTATGGCTACACCTTC. Translating gives CASSLAGYGYTF.

Only one count was recorded for this clone. The V call is TRBV10-2, the J call TRBJ1-2, with D perhaps TRBD1 (6 bases). Trimming shortened V by 10 bases and J by 5 bases, and 17 bases separated the two germline ends. From germline, CDR1 is WSHSY and CDR2 SAAADI. The CDR3 sequence is 13 residues long. The CDR3 nucleotides read TGCGCCACCTGCCCCTCAGGGGAATATGGCTACACCTTC. Encoded protein: CATCPSGEYGYTF.

The CDR3 is CASSQAPGGGPQNIQYF. In nucleotides, the CDR3 is TGTGCCAGCAGCCAAGCTCCCGGGGGGGGCCCCCAAAACATTCAGTACTTC. The chain uses TRBV3-1 (or the pseudogene TRBV3-2) and TRBJ2-4, with 8 bases lining up with TRBD2. The V and J ends lost 1 base and 5 bases, in that order; junction bases with no gene match: 10. The CDR3 runs 17 residues. Germline V gene sequence: CDR1 LGHDT, CDR2 YNNKEL (reference sequence).

The chain couples TRBV30 to TRBJ1-2; D gene ambiguous. The CDR3 runs 17 residues. Germline-derived CDR1 and CDR2 are GTSNPN and SVGIG (reference sequence). Trimming removed 2 bases at V and 1 base at J, with 20 bases between. The CDR3 sequence is CAWSPSNSATLNYGYTF. The CDR3 DNA reads as TGTGCCTGGAGTCCATCAAATTCGGCAACCCTTAACTATGGCTACACCTTC.

The chain carries TRBV30 and TRBJ1-2; the D gene is possibly TRBD1 (6 bases). The CDR3 runs 16 residues. V lost 4 bases, J lost 4 bases, and 22 bases lay in between. Germline V lookup: CDR1 GTSNPN, CDR2 SVGIG (reference sequence). Here the CDR3 reads CAWTIRSPGAVYGYTF. The CDR3 nucleotides read TGTGCCTGGACCATTCGTTCCCCAGGGGCGGTCTATGGCTACACCTTC. Based on the CDR3 plus reference TRBV30 and TRBJ1-2, the full variable domain is SQTIHQWPATLVQPVGSPLSLECTVEGTSNPNLYWYRQAAGRGLQLLFYSVGIGQISSEVPQNLSASRPQDRQFILSSKKLLLSDSGFYLCAWTIRSPGAVYGYTFGSGTRLTVV.

The CDR3 DNA follows: TGTGCCAGCAGCCAAGATGGAGGACAGTCAAATCAGCCCCAGCATTTT. Its protein is CASSQDGGQSNQPQHF. This chain links TRBV4-2 with TRBJ1-5, with D perhaps matching TRBD1 (6 bases). CDR3 length: 16 residues. The V end was cut by 0 bases, the J end by 4 bases, with 13 bases between. From germline, CDR1 is LGHNA and CDR2 YNFKEQ.

This chain links TRBV18 with TRBJ2-7; either TRBD1 or TRBD2 may fit D (6 bases each). Trimming stripped 2 bases from V and 2 bases from J, with 16 bases between. The length of the CDR3 is 16 residues. CDR1 and CDR2 (germline): KGHSH, LQKENI. The DNA of the CDR3 is TGTGCCAGCTCACCAGTGATCCAGGGGAGGCCCTACGAGCAGTACTTC. It encodes CASSPVIQGRPYEQYF.

The chain employs TRBV3-1 (or the pseudogene TRBV3-2) and TRBJ2-7; D not certain. Germline V CDR1 and CDR2: LGHDT, YNNKEL (reference sequence). V shed 4 bases and J shed 0 bases, with 13 bases lying between them. CDR3 length equals 15 residues. The CDR3: CASSPTHSSSYEQYF. The CDR3 bases are TGTGCCAGCAGCCCGACCCACAGCAGCTCCTACGAGCAGTACTTC.

The chain joins TRBV2 to TRBJ1-3; D ambiguous. CDR1 SNHLY and CDR2 FYNNEI come from the germline V gene. The CDR3 covers 17 residues. V was shortened by 3 bases and J by 0 bases, with 15 bases between the two germline ends. The DNA of the CDR3 is TGTGCCAGCAGTGACCAAGCTTCCCCGAGCTCTGGAAACACCATATATTTT. It is translated as CASSDQASPSSGNTIYF.

This clone was observed a handful of times. The CDR3 loop reads CASSLSQGWSSYEQYF. Here the CDR3 DNA reads TGTGCCAGCAGTTTATCCCAGGGATGGAGCTCCTACGAGCAGTACTTC. The V gene is TRBV27, the J gene TRBJ2-7, with TRBD1 as a possible D gene (5 bases). Germline CDR1 MNHEY, CDR2 SMNVEV (reference sequence). This CDR3 contains 16 residues. V lost 0 bases and J lost 0, with 12 bases in between.

The CDR3 region has the DNA TGTGCCAGCAGCTCTGGACAGGACTACACCTTC. The encoded protein is CASSSGQDYTF. This chain uses TRBV7-6 with TRBJ1-2, with TRBD1 identical over 7 bases. Germline V gene data show CDR1 as SGHVS and CDR2 as FNYEAQ. V lost 4 bases to trimming and J lost 10 bases; unmatched junction nucleotides: 3. The CDR3 covers 11 residues. The variable domain in full, with the rest retrieved from reference TRBV7-6 and TRBJ1-2, is GAGVSQSPRYKVTKRGQDVALRCDPISGHVSLYWYRQALGQGPEFLTYFNYEAQQDKSGLPNDRFSAERPEGSISTLTIQRTEQRDSAMYRCASSSGQDYTFGSGTRLTVV.

The V gene is TRBV19, the J gene TRBJ2-1; 8 bases agree with TRBD1. CDR1 and CDR2 from the germline V gene are LNHDA and SQIVND (reference sequence). Trimming removed 4 bases from V and 0 bases from J; junction bases left unmatched: 5. The CDR3 is 16 residues long. The CDR3 DNA is TGTGCCAGTAGTAGGGACAGGCCGAGCTCCTACAATGAGCAGTTCTTC. It codes for CASSRDRPSSYNEQFF. Full variable domain (missing parts from reference TRBV19 and TRBJ2-1): DGGITQSPKYLFRKEGQNVTLSCEQNLNHDAMYWYRQDPGQGLRLIYYSQIVNDFQKGDIAEGYSVSREKKESFPLTVTSAQKNPTAFYLCASSRDRPSSYNEQFFGPGTRLTVL.

V and J are TRBV9 and TRBJ2-2, with TRBD1 matching over 9 bases. This CDR3 is 16 amino acids long. Trimming at V came to 4 bases and at J to 4 bases, leaving 8 bases not matched to a gene. From germline, CDR1 is SGDLS and CDR2 YYNGEE. CDR3: CASSYGTGKSTGELFF. As DNA, the CDR3 is TGTGCCAGCAGCTACGGGACAGGGAAAAGCACCGGGGAGCTGTTTTTT.

This rearrangement joins TRBV18 to TRBJ2-1; 10 nucleotides match TRBD2. With 5 bases clipped from V and 4 bases from J, the junction kept 2 bases outside the gene matches. CDR3 length: 14 residues. Germline loops: CDR1 KGHSH, CDR2 LQKENI. Here the CDR3 reads CASSETSGYNEQFF. CDR3 sequence (DNA): TGTGCCAGCTCAGAGACTAGCGGGTACAATGAGCAGTTCTTC. Supplemented by reference TRBV18 and TRBJ2-1, the full variable domain reads NAGVMQNPRHLVRRRGQEARLRCSPMKGHSHVYWYRQLPEEGLKFMVYLQKENIIDESGMPKERFSAEFPKEGPSILRIQQVVRGDSAAYFCASSETSGYNEQFFGPGTRLTVL.

The chain uses TRBV29-1 and TRBJ1-3; D is uncertain. CDR3 length: 14 amino acids. Germline CDR1 SQVTM, CDR2 ANQGSEA. Trimming shortened V by 7 bases and J by 0 bases, and 13 bases separated the two germline ends. DNA for the CDR3: TGCAGCGCAACGTGGGGTACCTCTGGAAACACCATATATTTT. Residues: CSATWGTSGNTIYF.

This clone is a singleton in its sample. The chain's CDR3 is CASGREVTNEKLFF. The CDR3 DNA follows: TGTGCCAGCGGCAGGGAGGTAACTAATGAAAAACTGTTTTTT. The rearrangement uses TRBV2 and TRBJ1-4, with a possible D match to TRBD1 (5 bases). The CDR3 is made up of 14 amino acids. The germline V gene has CDR1 SNHLY and CDR2 FYNNEI. Trimming removed 8 bases at V and 1 base at J, with 11 bases between.

The chain uses TRBV7-8 and TRBJ1-5; no clear D gene. Germline V gives CDR1 SGHVS, CDR2 FQNEAQ. This CDR3 spans 14 amino acids. Trimming cost V 5 bases and J 5 bases, with 13 bases left between them. This chain's CDR3 is CASSGGETDQPQHF. The CDR3 region has the DNA TGTGCCAGCAGCGGAGGAGAGACCGATCAGCCCCAGCATTTT.

The chain is built from TRBV18 and TRBJ1-5, with unresolved D. The CDR3 extends over 13 amino acids. V lost 6 bases, J lost 4 bases, and 10 bases lay in between. Germline V gene lookup returns CDR1 KGHSH and CDR2 LQKENI. The CDR3 loop reads CASSPGLNQPQHF. For the CDR3, the DNA is TGTGCCAGCTCCCCAGGCCTAAATCAGCCCCAGCATTTT.

V gene TRBV7-8 combines with J gene TRBJ2-1, with TRBD2 as a possible D gene (6 bases). The CDR3 is 14 residues long. The germline V gene has CDR1 SGHVS and CDR2 FQNEAQ. Trimming removed 5 bases from V and 10 bases from J, with 18 bases in between. The CDR3: CASSPGLPRGEQFF. In DNA, the CDR3 is TGTGCCAGCAGCCCGGGACTCCCTAGAGGCGAGCAGTTCTTC.

In nucleotides, the CDR3 is TGCGCCAGCAGCTTGGCGGCGGCTAGCCACACTGAAGCTTTCTTT. It yields the protein CASSLAAASHTEAFF. This chain uses TRBV5-1 with TRBJ1-1; D is uncertain. V was cut by 0 bases and J by 3 bases, with 12 bases left in between. The CDR3 contains 15 residues. Germline-derived CDR1 and CDR2 are SGHRS and YFSETQ. Supplemented by reference TRBV5-1 and TRBJ1-1, the full variable domain reads KAGVTQTPRYLIKTRGQQVTLSCSPISGHRSVSWYQQTPGQGLQFLFEYFSETQRNKGNFPGRFSGRQFSNSRSEMNVSTLELGDSALYLCASSLAAASHTEAFFGQGTRLTVV.

The J gene is TRBJ1-4, the V gene TRBV5-1; weak D call: TRBD1 (6 bases). The germline V gene encodes CDR1 SGHRS and CDR2 YFSETQ. The CDR3 spans 13 residues. V was shortened by 3 bases and J by 8 bases, with 11 bases between the two germline ends. The CDR3 loop reads CASSSQGREKLFF. As DNA, the CDR3 is TGCGCCAGCAGCTCACAGGGTAGAGAAAAACTGTTTTTT.

This chain uses TRBV27 with TRBJ1-5; D ambiguous. Deletions cut 2 bases from V and 3 bases from J, with 11 bases between. This CDR3 is built from 15 residues. CDR1 and CDR2 (germline): MNHEY, SMNVEV (reference sequence). Here the CDR3 DNA reads TGTGCCAGCAGTTTAGGAGGAGTCACCAATCAGCCCCAGCATTTT. Its protein is CASSLGGVTNQPQHF.